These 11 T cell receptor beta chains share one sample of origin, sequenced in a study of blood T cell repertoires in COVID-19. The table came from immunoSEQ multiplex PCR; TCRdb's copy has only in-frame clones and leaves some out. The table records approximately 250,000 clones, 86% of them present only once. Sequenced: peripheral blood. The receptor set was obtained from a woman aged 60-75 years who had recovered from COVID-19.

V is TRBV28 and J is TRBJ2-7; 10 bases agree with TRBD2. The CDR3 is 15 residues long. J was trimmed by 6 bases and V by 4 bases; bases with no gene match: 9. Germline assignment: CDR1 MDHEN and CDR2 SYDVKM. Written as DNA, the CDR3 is TGTGCCAGCAGTTCCGCACTAGCGGGGCGTACCGAGCAGTACTTC. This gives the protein CASSSALAGRTEQYF. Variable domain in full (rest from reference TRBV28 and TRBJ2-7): DVKVTQSSRYLVKRTGEKVFLECVQDMDHENMFWYRQDPGLGLRLIYFSYDVKMKEKGDIPEGYSVSREKKERFSLILESASTNQTSMYLCASSSALAGRTEQYFGPGTRLTVT.

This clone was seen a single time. This chain's CDR3 is CASSLWAQSYEQYF. The CDR3 DNA is TGTGCCAGCAGCTTATGGGCCCAATCCTACGAGCAGTACTTC. The chain uses TRBV11-2 and TRBJ2-7, with D unclear. Trimming cost V 2 bases and J 1 base, with 9 bases left between them. This CDR3 has 14 amino acids. Germline lookup yields CDR1 SGHAT and CDR2 FQNNGV.

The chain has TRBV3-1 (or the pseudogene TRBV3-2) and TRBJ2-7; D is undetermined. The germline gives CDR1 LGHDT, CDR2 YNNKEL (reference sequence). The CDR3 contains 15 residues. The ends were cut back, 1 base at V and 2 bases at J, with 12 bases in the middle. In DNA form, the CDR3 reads TGTGCCAGCAGCCAAGGTTTTACTGAAACCTACGAGCAGTACTTC. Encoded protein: CASSQGFTETYEQYF.

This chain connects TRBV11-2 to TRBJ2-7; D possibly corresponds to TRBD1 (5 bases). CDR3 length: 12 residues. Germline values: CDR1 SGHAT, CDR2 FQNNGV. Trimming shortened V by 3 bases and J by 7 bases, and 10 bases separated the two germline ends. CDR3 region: CASSLAGWEQYF. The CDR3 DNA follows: TGTGCCAGCAGCTTGGCAGGGTGGGAGCAGTACTTC.

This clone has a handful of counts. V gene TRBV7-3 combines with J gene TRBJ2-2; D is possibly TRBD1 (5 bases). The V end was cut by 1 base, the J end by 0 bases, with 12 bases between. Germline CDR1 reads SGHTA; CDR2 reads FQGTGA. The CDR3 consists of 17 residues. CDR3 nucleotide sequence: TGTGCCAGCAGCTTAAGGGGCGGCCTCGCGAACACCGGGGAGCTGTTTTTT. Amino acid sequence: CASSLRGGLANTGELFF.

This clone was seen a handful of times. CDR3 in DNA: TGTGCCAGCCAAAAGATCCGAGACACTGAAGCTTTCTTT. Translating gives CASQKIRDTEAFF. The chain recombines TRBV12-3 or TRBV12-4 with TRBJ1-1; D uncertain. This CDR3 is 13 amino acids long. With 8 bases removed from V and 3 bases from J, the gap between germline ends came to 13 bases.

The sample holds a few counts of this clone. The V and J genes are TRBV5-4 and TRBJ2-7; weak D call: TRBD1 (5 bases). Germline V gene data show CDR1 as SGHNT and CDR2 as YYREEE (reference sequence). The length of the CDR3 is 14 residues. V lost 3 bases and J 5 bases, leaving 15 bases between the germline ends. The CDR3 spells CASSSTGTGHEQYF. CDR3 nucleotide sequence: TGTGCCAGCAGCTCCACCGGCACAGGCCACGAGCAGTACTTC.

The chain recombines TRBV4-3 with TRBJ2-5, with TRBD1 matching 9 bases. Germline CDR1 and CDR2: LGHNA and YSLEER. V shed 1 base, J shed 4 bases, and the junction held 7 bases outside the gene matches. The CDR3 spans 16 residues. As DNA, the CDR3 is TGCGCCAGCAGCCAAGTTCTCGAGACAGGGGGAGAGACCCAGTACTTC. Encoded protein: CASSQVLETGGETQYF.

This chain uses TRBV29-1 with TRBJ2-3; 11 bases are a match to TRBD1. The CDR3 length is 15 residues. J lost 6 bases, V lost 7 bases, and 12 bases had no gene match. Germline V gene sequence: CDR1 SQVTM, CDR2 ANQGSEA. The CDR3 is CSGGDRGFSGDTQYF. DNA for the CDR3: TGCAGCGGCGGGGACAGGGGGTTCAGTGGGGATACGCAGTATTTT.

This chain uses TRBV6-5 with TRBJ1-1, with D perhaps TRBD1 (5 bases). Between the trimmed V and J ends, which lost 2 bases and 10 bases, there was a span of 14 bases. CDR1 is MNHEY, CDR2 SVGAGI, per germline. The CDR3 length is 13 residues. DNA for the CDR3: TGTGCCAGCAGTTACGACAGTAGTTACCGAGCTTTCTTT. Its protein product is CASSYDSSYRAFF.

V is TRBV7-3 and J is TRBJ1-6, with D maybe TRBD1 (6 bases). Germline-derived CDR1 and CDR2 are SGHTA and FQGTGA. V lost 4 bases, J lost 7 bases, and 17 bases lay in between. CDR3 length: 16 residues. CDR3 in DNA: TGTGCCAGCAGCTCCCAAGGATTGACAGGCAATTCACCCCTCCACTTT. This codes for CASSSQGLTGNSPLHF.